This T cell receptor (beta chain) was obtained from a study of cytomegalovirus exposure and HLA in healthy donors. Use of 60 Vbeta and 13 Jbeta primers characterized the PCR. Assay: immunoSEQ multiplex PCR; the TCRdb copy retains only in-frame clones and omits some. The sample has tens of thousands of clones; around 80% are singletons. The CDR3 consists of 11 residues. Germline V gene sequence: CDR1 SGHRS, CDR2 YFSETQ. V lost 2 bases and J 4 bases, leaving 3 bases between the germline ends. A single count supports this clone. Its antigen is still unknown. General observations from the study: Specific recognition of CMV antigens was confirmed in vitro for three chains (all CMV-associated). Most TCR sequences were rare, but some public TCRs occurred in many donors. One variant, a missense change in DCLRE1C, was linked in a later analysis to TCR beta V- and J-gene trimming.

This clonotype originated in a woman aged 25 to 39 in good health and CMV-seronegative. This chain connects TRBV5-1 to TRBJ2-5, with D uncertain. Sequencing was performed on PBMCs. CDR3 nucleotide sequence: TGCGCCAGCAGCTTCGGAGAGACCCAGTACTTC. Amino acids: CASSFGETQYF.